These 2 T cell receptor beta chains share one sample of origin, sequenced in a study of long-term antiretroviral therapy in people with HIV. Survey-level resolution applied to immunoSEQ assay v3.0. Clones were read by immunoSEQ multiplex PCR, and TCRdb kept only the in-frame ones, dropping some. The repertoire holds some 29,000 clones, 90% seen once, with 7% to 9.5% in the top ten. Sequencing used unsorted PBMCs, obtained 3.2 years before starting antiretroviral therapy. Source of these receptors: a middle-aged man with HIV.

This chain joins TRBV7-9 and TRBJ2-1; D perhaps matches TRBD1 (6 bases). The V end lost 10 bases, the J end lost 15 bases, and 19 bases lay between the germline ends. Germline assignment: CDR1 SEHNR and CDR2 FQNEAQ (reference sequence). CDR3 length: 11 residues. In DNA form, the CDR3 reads TGTGCCACCAAACCAGACAGGAGTTGGTTCTTC. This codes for CATKPDRSWFF.

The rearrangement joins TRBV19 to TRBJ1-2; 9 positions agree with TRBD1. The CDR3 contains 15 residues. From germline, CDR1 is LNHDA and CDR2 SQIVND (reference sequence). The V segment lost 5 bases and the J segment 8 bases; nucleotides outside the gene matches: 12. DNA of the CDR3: TGTGCCAGTAGTGCCGAACGGACAGGGGTCGGGGGCTACACCTTC. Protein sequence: CASSAERTGVGGYTF.